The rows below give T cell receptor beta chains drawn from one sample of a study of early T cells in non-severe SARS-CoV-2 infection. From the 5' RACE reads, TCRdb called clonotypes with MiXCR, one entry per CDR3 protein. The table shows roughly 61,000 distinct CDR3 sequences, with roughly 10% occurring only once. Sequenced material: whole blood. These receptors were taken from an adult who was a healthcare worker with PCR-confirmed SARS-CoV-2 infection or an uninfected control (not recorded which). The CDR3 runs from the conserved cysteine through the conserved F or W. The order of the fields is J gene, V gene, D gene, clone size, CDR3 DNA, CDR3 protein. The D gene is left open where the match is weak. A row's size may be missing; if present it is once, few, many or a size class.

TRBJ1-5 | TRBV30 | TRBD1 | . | TGTGCCTGGACAGGGGGTGGACGTCAGCCCCAGCATTTT | CAWTGGGRQPQHF
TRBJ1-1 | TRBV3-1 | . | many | TGTGCCAGCAGCCCGTCCGGACTGGACACTGAAGCTTTCTTT | CASSPSGLDTEAFF
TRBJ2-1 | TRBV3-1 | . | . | TGTGCCAGCAGCCCTCACGGGATCTACAATGAGCAGTTCTTC | CASSPHGIYNEQFF
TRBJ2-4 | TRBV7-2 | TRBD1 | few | TGTGCCAGCAGCTCTAGGGACAGGGCGATTCAGTACTTC | CASSSRDRAIQYF
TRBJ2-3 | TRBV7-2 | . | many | TGTGCCAGCAGCTTAATCGGAGAGGCAGATACGCAGTATTTT | CASSLIGEADTQYF
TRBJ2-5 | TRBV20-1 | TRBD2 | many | TGCAGTGCCTTTCCCGGGACTAGCGGGAGAAGGGACGAGACCCAGTACTTC | CSAFPGTSGRRDETQYF
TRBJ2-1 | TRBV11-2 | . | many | TGTGCCAGCAGCCCCTGGGCTGCGGCTGACAATGAGCAGTTCTTC | CASSPWAAADNEQFF
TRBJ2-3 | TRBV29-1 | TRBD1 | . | TGCAGCGTTGATGCCGGGACAGGGACAGATACGCAGTATTTT | CSVDAGTGTDTQYF
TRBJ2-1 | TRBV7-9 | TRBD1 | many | TGTGCCAGCAGCTGGGGACAGGGCTCGGGCAATGAGCAGTTCTTC | CASSWGQGSGNEQFF
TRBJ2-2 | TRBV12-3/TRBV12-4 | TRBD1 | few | TGTGCCAGCAACGGACAGGGTAAAGAGACCGGGGAGCTGTTTTTT | CASNGQGKETGELFF
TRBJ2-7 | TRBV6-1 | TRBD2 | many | TGTGCCAGCAGTGAGGGGGGGACGTACGAGCAGTACTTC | CASSEGGTYEQYF
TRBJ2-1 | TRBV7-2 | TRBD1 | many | TGTGCCAGCAGCTTAGTGGGGACAGGCACACCCTCCTACAATGAGCAGTTCTTC | CASSLVGTGTPSYNEQFF
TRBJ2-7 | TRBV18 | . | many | TGTGCCAGCTCACCAAGGTCAGAGGCCTACGAGCAGTACTTC | CASSPRSEAYEQYF
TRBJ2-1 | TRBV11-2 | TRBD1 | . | TGTGCCAGCAGCTTCGGCAGGGGGCGTCCCAATGAGCAGTTCTTC | CASSFGRGRPNEQFF
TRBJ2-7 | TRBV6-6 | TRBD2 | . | TGTGCCACCCGACTAGCGGTCTACGAGCAGTACTTC | CATRLAVYEQYF
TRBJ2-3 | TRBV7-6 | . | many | TGTGCCAGCAGCTTAGCGGACCTCGATACGCAGTATTTT | CASSLADLDTQYF
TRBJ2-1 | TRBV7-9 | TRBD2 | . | TGTGCCAGCAGCCCGCCCCGGGGACTAGCGAGAAATGAGCAGTTCTTC | CASSPPRGLARNEQFF
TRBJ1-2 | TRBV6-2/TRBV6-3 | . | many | TGTGCCAGCAGTTACTCGCGGGGTAGCGGGTACTATGGCTACACCTTC | CASSYSRGSGYYGYTF
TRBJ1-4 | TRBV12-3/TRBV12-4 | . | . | TGTGCCAGCAGCATCTATGAAAAACTGTTTTTT | CASSIYEKLFF
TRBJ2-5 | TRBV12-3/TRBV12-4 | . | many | TGTGCCAGCAGTTTGCTGGAGACCCAGTACTTC | CASSLLETQYF
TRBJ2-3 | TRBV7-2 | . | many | TGTGCCAGCAGTCGACAGGTTACAGATACGCAGTATTTT | CASSRQVTDTQYF
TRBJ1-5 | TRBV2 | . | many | TGTGCCAGCAGTGACGGACAGAATCTTCAGCCCCAGCATTTT | CASSDGQNLQPQHF
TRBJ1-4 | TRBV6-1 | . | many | TGTGCCAGTTGGAGGAGGGTTGAGGAGGAAAAACTGTTTTTT | CASWRRVEEEKLFF
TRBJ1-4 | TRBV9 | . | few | TGTGCCAGCAGCCCCGTTGGAAACGACAGAAAGAATGAAAAACTGTTTTTT | CASSPVGNDRKNEKLFF
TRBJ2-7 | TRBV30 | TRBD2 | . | TGTGCCTGGAGCTGGGCTAGCGGGAACTACGGGCAGTACTTC | CAWSWASGNYGQYF
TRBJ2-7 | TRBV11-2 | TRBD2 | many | TGTGCCAGCAGCTTAGATATTAACCGGGAGGGCCGCTACGAGCAGTACTTC | CASSLDINREGRYEQYF
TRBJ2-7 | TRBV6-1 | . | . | TGTGCCAGCAGTGAATCGGGGGTTACCTACGAGCAGTACTTC | CASSESGVTYEQYF
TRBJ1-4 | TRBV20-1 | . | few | TGCAGTGCTAGGGACGATCCAACTAATGAAAAACTGTTTTTT | CSARDDPTNEKLFF
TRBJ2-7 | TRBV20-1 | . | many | TGCAGTGCTATGGGGGCCCCTTACGAGCAGTACTTC | CSAMGAPYEQYF
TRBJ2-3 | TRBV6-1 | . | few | TGTGCCACTAGCACAAGCACAGATACGCAGTATTTT | CATSTSTDTQYF
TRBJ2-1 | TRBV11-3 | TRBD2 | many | TGTGCCAGCAGCTTAGGGCTAGCGGGTAATGAGCAGTTCTTC | CASSLGLAGNEQFF
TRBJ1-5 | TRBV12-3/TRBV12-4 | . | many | TGTGCCAGCAGTTTTATGGGTCAGCCCCAGCATTTT | CASSFMGQPQHF
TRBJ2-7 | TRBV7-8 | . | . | TGTGCCAGCAGCCCCAACGCCTACGAGCAGTACTTC | CASSPNAYEQYF
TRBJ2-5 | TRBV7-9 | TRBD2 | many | TGTGCCAGCAGCTTACCGGGGGGAGAGACCCAGTACTTC | CASSLPGGETQYF
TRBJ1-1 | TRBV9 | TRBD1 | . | TGTGCCAGCAGCCCCCGACAGGGATTAGGGAACACTGAAGCTTTCTTT | CASSPRQGLGNTEAFF
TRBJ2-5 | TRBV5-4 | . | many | TGTGCCAGCAGCTTACCACAAGAGACCCAGTACTTC | CASSLPQETQYF
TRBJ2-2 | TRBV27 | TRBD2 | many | TGTGCCAGCACCCCGAGTGCGGGAGAGAACACCGGGGAGCTGTTTTTT | CASTPSAGENTGELFF
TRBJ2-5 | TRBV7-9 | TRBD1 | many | TGTGCCAGCAGCCCCCGGACAGGGTATTGGGAGACCCAGTACTTC | CASSPRTGYWETQYF
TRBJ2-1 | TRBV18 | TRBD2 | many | TGTGCCAGCTCGGTAGCGGGGGGGCCCTACAATGAGCAGTTCTTC | CASSVAGGPYNEQFF
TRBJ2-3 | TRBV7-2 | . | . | TGTGCCAGCAGCTTAGCGGGGGTCCCCCCGGATACGCAGTATTTT | CASSLAGVPPDTQYF
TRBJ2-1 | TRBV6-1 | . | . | TGTGCCAGCAGTGGCGGGACAAACTCCTACAATGAGCAGTTCTTC | CASSGGTNSYNEQFF
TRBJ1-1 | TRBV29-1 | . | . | TGCAGCACCACACAGGGGAACACTGAAGCTTTCTTT | CSTTQGNTEAFF
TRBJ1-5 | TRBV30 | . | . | TGTGCCTGGAGTCAGGGGAATCAGCCCCAGCATTTT | CAWSQGNQPQHF
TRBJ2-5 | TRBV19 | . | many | TGTGCCAGTAGTGCCCGGGCGATAGACCAAGAGACCCAGTACTTC | CASSARAIDQETQYF
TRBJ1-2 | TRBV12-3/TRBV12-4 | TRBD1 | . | TGTGCCAGCAGAGGACAGGGGGTATACTATGGCTACACCTTC | CASRGQGVYYGYTF
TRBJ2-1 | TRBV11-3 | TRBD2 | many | TGTGCCAGCAGCGCCGAACTAGCGGGAGGCCCCAATGAGCAGTTCTTC | CASSAELAGGPNEQFF
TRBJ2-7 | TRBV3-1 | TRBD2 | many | TGTGCCAGCAGCCCTAGCGGGAGGGCCTACGAGCAGTACTTC | CASSPSGRAYEQYF
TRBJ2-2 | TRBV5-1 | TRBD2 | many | TGCGCCAGCAGCTTCTACCTGACTAGCGGGGGTGATGGCGGGGAGCTGTTTTTT | CASSFYLTSGGDGGELFF
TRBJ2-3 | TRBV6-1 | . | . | TGTGCCAGCTTTCCGCGGGGAGGCCCCGTCCCAGATACGCAGTATTTT | CASFPRGGPVPDTQYF
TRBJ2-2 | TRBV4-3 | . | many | TGCGCCAGCAGCCAAGAGGTGCAAAGGATACTTAACACCGGGGAGCTGTTTTTT | CASSQEVQRILNTGELFF
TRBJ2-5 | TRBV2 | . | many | TGTGCCAGCACTCTAGGAGGAACCCAGTACTTC | CASTLGGTQYF
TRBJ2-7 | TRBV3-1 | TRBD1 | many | TGTGCCAGCAGTCAGAATAGGGGGCTGGCGGAAGAGCAGTACTTC | CASSQNRGLAEEQYF
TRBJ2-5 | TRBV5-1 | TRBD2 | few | TGCGCCAGCAGCTCGGTACTAGCGGATCAAGAGACCCAGTACTTC | CASSSVLADQETQYF
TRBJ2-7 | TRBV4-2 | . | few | TGTGCCAGCAGCCAGGGGGGACTCTACGAGCAGTACTTC | CASSQGGLYEQYF
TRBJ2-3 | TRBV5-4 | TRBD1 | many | TGTGCCAGCAGCACCCCGCCCGGGACAGGAGCCGCCGATACGCAGTATTTT | CASSTPPGTGAADTQYF
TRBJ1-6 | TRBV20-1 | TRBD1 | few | TGCAGTGCTAGACCTCGGGACAGTTATAATTCACCCCTCCACTTT | CSARPRDSYNSPLHF
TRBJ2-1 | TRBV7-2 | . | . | TGTGCCAGCAGAACTAGCAGCTACAATGAGCAGTTCTTC | CASRTSSYNEQFF